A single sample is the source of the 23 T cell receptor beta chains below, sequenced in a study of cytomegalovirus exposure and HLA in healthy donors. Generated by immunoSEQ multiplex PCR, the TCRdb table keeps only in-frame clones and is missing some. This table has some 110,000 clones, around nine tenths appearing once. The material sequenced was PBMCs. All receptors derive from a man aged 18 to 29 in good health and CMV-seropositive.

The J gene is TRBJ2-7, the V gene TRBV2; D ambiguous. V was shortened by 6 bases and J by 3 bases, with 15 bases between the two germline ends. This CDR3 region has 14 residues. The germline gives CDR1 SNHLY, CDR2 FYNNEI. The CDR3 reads CASSIPDRVYEQYF. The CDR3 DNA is TGTGCCAGCAGCATACCTGACCGGGTCTACGAGCAGTACTTC.

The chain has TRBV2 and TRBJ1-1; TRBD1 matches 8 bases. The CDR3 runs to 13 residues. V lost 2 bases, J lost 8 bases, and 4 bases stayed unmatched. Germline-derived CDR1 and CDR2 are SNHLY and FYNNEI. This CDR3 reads CASSESGGLEAFF. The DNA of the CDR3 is TGTGCCAGCAGTGAATCAGGGGGCCTCGAAGCTTTCTTT.

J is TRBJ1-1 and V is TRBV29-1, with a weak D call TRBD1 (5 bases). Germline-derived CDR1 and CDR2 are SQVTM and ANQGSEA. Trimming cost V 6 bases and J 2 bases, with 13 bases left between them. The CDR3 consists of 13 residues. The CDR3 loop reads CSVPTGGNTEAFF. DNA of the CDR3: TGCAGCGTACCAACCGGGGGTAACACTGAAGCTTTCTTT.

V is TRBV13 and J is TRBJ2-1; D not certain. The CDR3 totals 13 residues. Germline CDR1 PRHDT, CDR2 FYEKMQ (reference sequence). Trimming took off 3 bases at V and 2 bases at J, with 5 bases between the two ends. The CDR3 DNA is TGTGCCAGCAGCTTGAAGCCCTACAATGAGCAGTTCTTC. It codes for CASSLKPYNEQFF.

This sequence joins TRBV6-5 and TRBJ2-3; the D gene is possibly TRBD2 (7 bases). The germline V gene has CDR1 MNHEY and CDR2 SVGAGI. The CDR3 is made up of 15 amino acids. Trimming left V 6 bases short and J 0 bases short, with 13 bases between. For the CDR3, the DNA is TGTGCCAGCAGCCGCGGGGGCCCTAGCACAGATACGCAGTATTTT. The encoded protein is CASSRGGPSTDTQYF.

The CDR3 reads CASSMGLPGELFF. CDR3 DNA sequence: TGTGCCAGTAGTATGGGACTACCCGGGGAGCTGTTTTTT. The rearrangement uses TRBV19 and TRBJ2-2; 7 bases agree with TRBD2. Germline V lookup: CDR1 LNHDA, CDR2 SQIVND (reference sequence). V shed 3 bases and J 6 bases; nucleotides not matched to a gene: 1. The CDR3 is made up of 13 amino acids.

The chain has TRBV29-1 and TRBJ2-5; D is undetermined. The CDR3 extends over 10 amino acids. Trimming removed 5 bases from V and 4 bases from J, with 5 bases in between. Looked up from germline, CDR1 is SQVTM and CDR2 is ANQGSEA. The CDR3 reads CSVFRETQYF. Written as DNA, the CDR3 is TGCAGCGTTTTCCGAGAGACCCAGTACTTC.

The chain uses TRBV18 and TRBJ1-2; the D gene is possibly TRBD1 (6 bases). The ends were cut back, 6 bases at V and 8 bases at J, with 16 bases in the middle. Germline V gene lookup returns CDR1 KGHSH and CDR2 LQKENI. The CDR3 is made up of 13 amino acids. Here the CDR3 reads CASSSGGPWGYTF. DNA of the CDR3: TGTGCCAGCTCGTCCGGGGGGCCCTGGGGCTACACCTTC. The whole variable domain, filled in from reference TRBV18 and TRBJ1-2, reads NAGVMQNPRHLVRRRGQEARLRCSPMKGHSHVYWYRQLPEEGLKFMVYLQKENIIDESGMPKERFSAEFPKEGPSILRIQQVVRGDSAAYFCASSSGGPWGYTFGSGTRLTVV.

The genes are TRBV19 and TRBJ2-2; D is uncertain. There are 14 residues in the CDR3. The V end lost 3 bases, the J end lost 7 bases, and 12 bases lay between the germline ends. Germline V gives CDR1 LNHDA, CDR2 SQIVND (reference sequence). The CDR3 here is CASSIGVPHGELFF. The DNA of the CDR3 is TGTGCCAGTAGTATCGGAGTCCCCCACGGGGAGCTGTTTTTT.

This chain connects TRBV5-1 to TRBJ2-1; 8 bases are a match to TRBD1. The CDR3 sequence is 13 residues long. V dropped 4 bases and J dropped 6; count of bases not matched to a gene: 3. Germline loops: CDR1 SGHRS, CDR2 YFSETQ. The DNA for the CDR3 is TGCGCCAGCAGCCCCGACAGGGGCAATGAGCAGTTCTTC. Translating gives CASSPDRGNEQFF.

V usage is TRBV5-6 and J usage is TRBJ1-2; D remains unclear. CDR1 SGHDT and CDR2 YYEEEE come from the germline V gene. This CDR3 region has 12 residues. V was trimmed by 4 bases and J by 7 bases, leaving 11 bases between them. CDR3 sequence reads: CASSIEGGGYTF. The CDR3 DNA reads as TGTGCCAGCAGCATTGAAGGAGGTGGCTACACCTTC.

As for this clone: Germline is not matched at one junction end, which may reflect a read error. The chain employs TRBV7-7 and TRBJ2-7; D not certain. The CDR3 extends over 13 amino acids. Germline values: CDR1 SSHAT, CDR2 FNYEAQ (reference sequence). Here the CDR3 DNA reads TGTGCTAGCAGCTTATCGGTGGCCTACGAGCAGTACTTC. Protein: CASSLSVAYEQYF. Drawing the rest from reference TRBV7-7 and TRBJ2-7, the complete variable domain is GAGVSQSPRYKVTKRGQDVTLRCDPISSHATLYWYQQALGQGPEFLTYFNYEAQPDKSGLPSDRFSAERPEGSISTLTIQRTEQRDSAMYRCASSLSVAYEQYFGPGTRLTVT.

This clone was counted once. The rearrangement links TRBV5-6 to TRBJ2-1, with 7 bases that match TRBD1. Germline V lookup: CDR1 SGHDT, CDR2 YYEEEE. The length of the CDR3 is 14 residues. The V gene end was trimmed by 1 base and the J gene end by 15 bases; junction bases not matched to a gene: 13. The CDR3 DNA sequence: TGTGCCAGCAGCTTGAAAGAAGGTCCGGGACAGAGGTTCTTC. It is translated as CASSLKEGPGQRFF.

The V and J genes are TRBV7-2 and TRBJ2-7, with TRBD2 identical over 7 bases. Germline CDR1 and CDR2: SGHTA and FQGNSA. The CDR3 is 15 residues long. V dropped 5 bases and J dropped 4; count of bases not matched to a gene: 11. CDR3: CASSQRGGFFYEQYF. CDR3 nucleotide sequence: TGTGCCAGCAGCCAGCGCGGGGGATTTTTTTACGAGCAGTACTTC.

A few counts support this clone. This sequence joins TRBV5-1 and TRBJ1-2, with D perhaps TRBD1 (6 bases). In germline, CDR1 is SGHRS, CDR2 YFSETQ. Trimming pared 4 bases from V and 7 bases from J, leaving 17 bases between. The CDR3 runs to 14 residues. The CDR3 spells CASSPSTGMGGYTF. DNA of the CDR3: TGCGCCAGCAGCCCGAGTACAGGGATGGGTGGCTACACCTTC.

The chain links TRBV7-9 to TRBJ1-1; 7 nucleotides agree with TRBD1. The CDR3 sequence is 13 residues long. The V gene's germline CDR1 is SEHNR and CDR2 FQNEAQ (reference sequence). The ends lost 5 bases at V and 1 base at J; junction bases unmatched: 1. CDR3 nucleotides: TGTGCCAGCAGCCAGGGGGGGAACACTGAAGCTTTCTTT. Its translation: CASSQGGNTEAFF.

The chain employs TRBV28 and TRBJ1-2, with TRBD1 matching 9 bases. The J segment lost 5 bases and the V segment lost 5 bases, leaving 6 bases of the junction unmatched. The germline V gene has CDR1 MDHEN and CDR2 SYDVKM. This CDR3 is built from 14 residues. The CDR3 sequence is CASSPGTGTYGYTF. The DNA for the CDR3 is TGTGCCAGCAGTCCGGGGACAGGGACGTATGGCTACACCTTC.

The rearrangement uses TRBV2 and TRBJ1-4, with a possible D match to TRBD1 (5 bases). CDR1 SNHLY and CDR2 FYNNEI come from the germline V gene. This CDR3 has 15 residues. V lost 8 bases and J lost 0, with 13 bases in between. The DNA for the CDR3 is TGTGCCAGCGAACAGGACACTGCAACTAATGAAAAACTGTTTTTT. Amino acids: CASEQDTATNEKLFF.

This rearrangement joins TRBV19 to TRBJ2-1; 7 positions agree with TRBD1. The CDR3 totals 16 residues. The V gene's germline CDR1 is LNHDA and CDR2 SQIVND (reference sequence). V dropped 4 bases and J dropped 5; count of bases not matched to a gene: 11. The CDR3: CASSTTDRVVHNEQFF. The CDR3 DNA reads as TGTGCCAGTAGTACTACTGACAGGGTCGTCCACAATGAGCAGTTCTTC. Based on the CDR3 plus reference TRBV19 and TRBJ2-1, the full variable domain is DGGITQSPKYLFRKEGQNVTLSCEQNLNHDAMYWYRQDPGQGLRLIYYSQIVNDFQKGDIAEGYSVSREKKESFPLTVTSAQKNPTAFYLCASSTTDRVVHNEQFFGPGTRLTVL.

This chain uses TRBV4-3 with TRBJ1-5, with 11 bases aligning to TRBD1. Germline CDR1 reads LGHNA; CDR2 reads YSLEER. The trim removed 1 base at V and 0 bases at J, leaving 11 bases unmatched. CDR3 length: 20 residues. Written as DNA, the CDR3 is TGCGCCAGCAGCCAAGGGTGGCGGGACAGGGGGATAGATAGCAATCAGCCCCAGCATTTT. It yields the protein CASSQGWRDRGIDSNQPQHF.

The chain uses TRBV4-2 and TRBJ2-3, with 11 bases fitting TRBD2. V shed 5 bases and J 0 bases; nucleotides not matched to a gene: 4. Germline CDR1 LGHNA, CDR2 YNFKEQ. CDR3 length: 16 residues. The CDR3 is CASSSSGGRSTDTQYF. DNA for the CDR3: TGTGCCAGCAGCTCTAGCGGGGGGCGGAGCACAGATACGCAGTATTTT.

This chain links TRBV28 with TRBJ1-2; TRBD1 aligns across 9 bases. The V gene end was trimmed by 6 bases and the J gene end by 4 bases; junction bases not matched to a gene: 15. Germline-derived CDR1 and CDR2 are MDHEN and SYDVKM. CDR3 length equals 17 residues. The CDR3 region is CASRGTGGEMSFYGYTF. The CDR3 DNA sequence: TGTGCCAGCAGGGGAACAGGGGGCGAGATGTCCTTCTATGGCTACACCTTC.

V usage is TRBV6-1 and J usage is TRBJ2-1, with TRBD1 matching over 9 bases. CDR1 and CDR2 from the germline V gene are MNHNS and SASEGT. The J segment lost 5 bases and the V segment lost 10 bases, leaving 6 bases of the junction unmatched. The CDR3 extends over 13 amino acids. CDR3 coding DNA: TGTGCCACGCGACAGGGGGAACACAATGAGCAGTTCTTC. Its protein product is CATRQGEHNEQFF.